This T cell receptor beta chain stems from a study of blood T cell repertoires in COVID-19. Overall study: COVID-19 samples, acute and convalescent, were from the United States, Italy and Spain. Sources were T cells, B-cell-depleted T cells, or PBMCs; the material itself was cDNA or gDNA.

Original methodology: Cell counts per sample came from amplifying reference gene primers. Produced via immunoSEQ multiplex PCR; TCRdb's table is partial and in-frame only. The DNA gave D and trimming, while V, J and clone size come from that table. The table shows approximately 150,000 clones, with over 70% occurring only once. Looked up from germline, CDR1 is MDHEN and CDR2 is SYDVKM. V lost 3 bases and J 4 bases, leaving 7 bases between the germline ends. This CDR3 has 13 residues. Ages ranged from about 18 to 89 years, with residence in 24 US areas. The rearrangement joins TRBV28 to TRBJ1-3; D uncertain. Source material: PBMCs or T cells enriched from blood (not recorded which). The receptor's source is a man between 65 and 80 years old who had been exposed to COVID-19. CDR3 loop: CASSFDKGNTIYF. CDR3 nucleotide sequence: TGTGCCAGCAGTTTTGACAAGGGAAACACCATATATTTT.